This entry describes one T cell receptor beta chain. What it binds is unknown. Clones were read by immunoSEQ multiplex PCR, and TCRdb kept only the in-frame ones, dropping some. The sample has under 750,000 clones, approximately 72% seen once; the top ten hold approximately 1.7%. The data were obtained in a study of shared clonotypes between healthy human individuals. About the research overall: For every donor, three CD4 naive, three CD4 memory, two CD8 naive and one CD8 memory plates were used. Study findings and constraints: Naive subsets generally exceeded memory subsets in estimated richness.

The CDR3 has 16 residues. Germline values: CDR1 SGHTA, CDR2 FQGNSA. V shed 1 base and J 5 bases; nucleotides not matched to a gene: 10. Within Nashville, Tennessee resided all donors, each a Caucasian adult. The sequence was obtained from a woman under 40 in good health. The sequenced sample was memory CD4+ T cells sorted from blood. Subset indicated: CD45RA-negative fraction. The chain has TRBV7-2 and TRBJ2-7, with 8 bases aligning to TRBD1. CDR3 amino acids: CASSLGWAGGYHEQYF. DNA for the CDR3: TGTGCCAGCAGCTTAGGGTGGGCAGGGGGCTACCACGAGCAGTACTTC. The full variable domain, completed using reference TRBV7-2 and TRBJ2-7, is GAGVSQSPSNKVTEKGKDVELRCDPISGHTALYWYRQSLGQGLEFLIYFQGNSAPDKSGLPSDRFSAERTGGSVSTLTIQRTQQEDSAVYLCASSLGWAGGYHEQYFGPGTRLTVT.